This entry lists 32 T cell receptor beta chains sequenced from one sample in a study of immune cell composition in non-small cell lung cancer. Sequenced by immunoSEQ multiplex PCR; TCRdb stores in-frame clones only, minus some. The sample contains 4,000 to 5,000 clones, 70% to 80% of which appear only once. The sample comprised lung tumor tissue. These receptors came from a human donor with non-small cell lung cancer.

Only one count was recorded for this clone. The chain links TRBV7-9 to TRBJ1-1; 11 bases map to TRBD1. With 5 bases clipped from V and 5 bases from J, the junction kept 10 bases outside the gene matches. Per the germline V gene, CDR1 is SEHNR and CDR2 is FQNEAQ (reference sequence). The CDR3 loop spans 16 amino acids. CDR3: CASSQRSGQGVTEAFF. The CDR3 nucleotides are TGTGCCAGCAGCCAACGATCGGGACAGGGGGTAACTGAAGCTTTCTTT.

V usage is TRBV30 and J usage is TRBJ2-2, with TRBD1 identical over 9 bases. The CDR3 has 14 amino acids. V trimming: 0 bases; J trimming: 4 bases; junction bases outside the gene matches: 0. The germline V gene encodes CDR1 GTSNPN and CDR2 SVGIG (reference sequence). This CDR3 reads CAWSVQGATGELFF. The CDR3 DNA reads as TGTGCCTGGAGTGTACAGGGGGCCACCGGGGAGCTGTTTTTT.

In this sample, this clone turned up once. J is TRBJ1-2 and V is TRBV5-1, with 8 nucleotides matching TRBD1. CDR3 length: 15 amino acids. V shed 5 bases, J shed 3 bases, and the junction held 9 bases outside the gene matches. Per germline, CDR1 SGHRS and CDR2 YFSETQ. The CDR3 loop is CASRGNTGGDYGYTF. CDR3 bases: TGCGCCAGCAGGGGCAATACAGGGGGGGACTATGGCTACACCTTC.

This chain joins TRBV30 and TRBJ2-2; TRBD2 matches 8 bases. Germline values: CDR1 GTSNPN, CDR2 SVGIG (reference sequence). Trimming removed 2 bases from V and 3 bases from J; junction bases left unmatched: 5. The CDR3 length is 15 residues. CDR3 in DNA: TGTGCCTGGAGTCACTCGGGGGGGTACACCGGGGAGCTGTTTTTT. This codes for CAWSHSGGYTGELFF.

V gene TRBV9 combines with J gene TRBJ2-2; D might be TRBD2 (5 bases). Per the germline V gene, CDR1 is SGDLS and CDR2 is YYNGEE. The CDR3 has 14 residues. Trimming shortened V by 4 bases and J by 4 bases, and 11 bases separated the two germline ends. This chain's CDR3 is CASSIAPSTGELFF. The CDR3 nucleotides read TGTGCCAGCAGCATAGCGCCGAGCACCGGGGAGCTGTTTTTT.

This chain uses TRBV18 with TRBJ1-1; D gene unclear. V shed 2 bases and J shed 1 base, with 8 bases lying between them. Germline-derived CDR1 and CDR2 are KGHSH and LQKENI. The CDR3 length is 14 residues. Written as DNA, the CDR3 is TGTGCCAGCTCACCAGACAAAAGGAACACTGAAGCTTTCTTT. It is translated as CASSPDKRNTEAFF.

This rearrangement joins TRBV27 to TRBJ1-1; maybe TRBD1 (5 bases). This CDR3 region has 13 residues. V lost 5 bases and J 5 bases, leaving 12 bases between the germline ends. Looked up from germline, CDR1 is MNHEY and CDR2 is SMNVEV (reference sequence). The CDR3 loop is CASSPGGLTEAFF. DNA for the CDR3: TGTGCCAGCAGTCCGGGGGGGTTGACTGAAGCTTTCTTT.

The V gene is TRBV19, the J gene TRBJ2-3; 16 nucleotides match TRBD2. V dropped 5 bases and J dropped 4; count of bases not matched to a gene: 18. Germline V CDR1 and CDR2: LNHDA, SQIVND (reference sequence). The CDR3 is 21 amino acids. This CDR3 is CASSLRPNLGLAGGPADTQYF. CDR3 sequence (DNA): TGTGCCAGTAGTCTCCGCCCGAATTTGGGACTAGCGGGAGGGCCGGCAGATACGCAGTATTTT. The full variable domain, with the rest looked up from reference TRBV19 and TRBJ2-3, is DGGITQSPKYLFRKEGQNVTLSCEQNLNHDAMYWYRQDPGQGLRLIYYSQIVNDFQKGDIAEGYSVSREKKESFPLTVTSAQKNPTAFYLCASSLRPNLGLAGGPADTQYFGPGTRLTVL.

V is TRBV5-5 and J is TRBJ2-5; TRBD1 matches 8 bases. In germline, CDR1 is SGHKS, CDR2 YYEKEE (reference sequence). CDR3 length equals 14 residues. V lost 2 bases, J lost 5 bases, and 5 bases stayed unmatched. In DNA, the CDR3 is TGTGCCAGCAGCTTAATGACAGGGGTGGAGACCCAGTACTTC. Translating gives CASSLMTGVETQYF.

The CDR3 loop is CASSLGTIDNEQFF. The CDR3 DNA follows: TGTGCCAGCAGCCTCGGGACTATCGACAATGAGCAGTTCTTC. V gene TRBV7-9 combines with J gene TRBJ2-1, with 7 bases aligning to TRBD2. CDR3 length equals 14 residues. Germline values: CDR1 SEHNR, CDR2 FQNEAQ (reference sequence). V lost 5 bases and J lost 5; bases outside the gene matches: 6.

This rearrangement joins TRBV18 to TRBJ1-2; D call uncertain. The CDR3 spans 13 residues. Germline loops: CDR1 KGHSH, CDR2 LQKENI. V was cut by 0 bases and J by 5 bases, with 7 bases left in between. CDR3 residues: CASSPPTGYGYTF. CDR3 coding DNA: TGTGCCAGCTCACCACCGACCGGGTATGGCTACACCTTC.

J is TRBJ1-5 and V is TRBV30, with 7 bases fitting TRBD1. Germline CDR1 reads GTSNPN; CDR2 reads SVGIG (reference sequence). CDR3 length: 14 amino acids. Trimming at V came to 4 bases and at J to 6 bases, leaving 9 bases not matched to a gene. As DNA, the CDR3 is TGTGCCTGGAATAACAGGGGCGGACGTCAGCCCCAGCATTTT. It codes for CAWNNRGGRQPQHF. The complete variable domain, with remaining parts taken from reference TRBV30 and TRBJ1-5, reads SQTIHQWPATLVQPVGSPLSLECTVEGTSNPNLYWYRQAAGRGLQLLFYSVGIGQISSEVPQNLSASRPQDRQFILSSKKLLLSDSGFYLCAWNNRGGRQPQHFGDGTRLSIL.

This clone was observed a single time. The chain combines TRBV4-2 with TRBJ2-5, with 8 bases that match TRBD2. V lost 2 bases, J lost 2 bases, and 4 bases stayed unmatched. The V gene's germline CDR1 is LGHNA and CDR2 YNFKEQ. The CDR3 loop spans 15 amino acids. The CDR3 coding sequence is TGTGCCAGCAGCCAACCAAGCGGGAGTCAAGAGACCCAGTACTTC. Its protein is CASSQPSGSQETQYF.

For the CDR3, the DNA is TGTGCCAGCAGCTTCGGTACAGGGGACGGGGTTCAGCCCCAGCATTTT. Translation gives CASSFGTGDGVQPQHF. The chain has TRBV5-8 and TRBJ1-5, with 7 bases that match TRBD1. The CDR3 runs 16 residues. Germline CDR1 SGHTS, CDR2 YDEGEE. After removal of 2 bases from V and 6 bases from J, the junction contained 11 bases not matched to a gene.

The rearrangement joins TRBV9 to TRBJ2-7; the match to TRBD2 covers 9 bases. The CDR3 spans 19 residues. Germline CDR1 reads SGDLS; CDR2 reads YYNGEE. V was clipped by 0 bases and J by 3 bases; unmatched bases: 16. The CDR3 here is CASSVVRASGGRAHYEQYF. CDR3 coding DNA: TGTGCCAGCAGCGTAGTCCGGGCAAGCGGCGGGAGGGCTCACTACGAGCAGTACTTC.

This clone was recorded once. The J gene is TRBJ2-1, the V gene TRBV6-6; 7 bases match TRBD1. The CDR3 length is 13 residues. Looked up from germline, CDR1 is MNHNY and CDR2 is SVGAGI (reference sequence). V gave up 6 bases and J gave up 3 bases; unmatched junction bases: 2. CDR3: CASSRDSYNEQFF. DNA for the CDR3: TGTGCCAGCAGCCGGGACAGCTACAATGAGCAGTTCTTC.

In the case of this clone: At one end the junction does not follow the germline gene, possibly because of a read error. The CDR3 region has the DNA TGCGCCAGCAAAGTATATAACTTAGCGGGAGCGCTGCAAGGGACCCAGTACTTC. Amino acid sequence: CASKVYNLAGALQGTQYF. This chain uses TRBV5-1 with TRBJ2-5, with TRBD2 matching over 9 bases. Germline V lookup: CDR1 SGHRS, CDR2 YFSETQ. CDR3 length: 18 amino acids.

In DNA form, the CDR3 reads TGCGCCAGCAGCCTCTTCCGGAATGAAAAACTGTTTTTT. Amino acids: CASSLFRNEKLFF. V and J are TRBV4-1 and TRBJ1-4, with unresolved D. This CDR3 is built from 13 residues. CDR1 MGHRA and CDR2 YSYEKL come from the germline V gene. V shed 4 bases and J shed 5 bases, with 8 bases lying between them.

The chain is built from TRBV5-4 and TRBJ2-5; 7 bases map to TRBD1. The J segment lost 3 bases and the V segment lost 4 bases, leaving 3 bases of the junction unmatched. The CDR3 runs 13 residues. The germline CDR1 and CDR2 sequences are SGHNT and YYREEE (reference sequence). For the CDR3, the DNA is TGTGCCAGCAGCAAGGGACAGAAAGAGACCCAGTACTTC. This encodes CASSKGQKETQYF.

The chain couples TRBV6-5 to TRBJ1-5; 11 bases match TRBD1. Trimming cost V 2 bases and J 12 bases; bases outside gene matches: 12. There are 16 residues in the CDR3. From germline, CDR1 is MNHEY and CDR2 SVGAGI. This CDR3 reads CASSYGTGGPTEVQHF. The CDR3 region has the DNA TGTGCCAGCAGTTACGGGACAGGGGGGCCAACAGAGGTCCAGCATTTT.

This clone was seen only once. The chain carries TRBV4-2 and TRBJ2-1, with D possibly matching TRBD2 (6 bases). With 4 bases removed from V and 0 bases from J, the gap between germline ends came to 7 bases. The V gene's germline CDR1 is LGHNA and CDR2 YNFKEQ. The CDR3 sequence is 14 residues long. CDR3 nucleotide sequence: TGTGCCAGCAGCCCGACTAGCTCCTACAATGAGCAGTTCTTC. The encoded protein is CASSPTSSYNEQFF.

The rearrangement uses TRBV11-2 and TRBJ1-2, with a possible D match to TRBD1 (6 bases). Germline V gene lookup returns CDR1 SGHAT and CDR2 FQNNGV. V was trimmed by 5 bases and J by 0 bases, leaving 13 bases between them. This CDR3 is 15 amino acids long. CDR3 loop: CASSPQGQSNYGYTF. CDR3 DNA sequence: TGTGCCAGCAGCCCACAGGGACAATCTAACTATGGCTACACCTTC.

The J gene is TRBJ1-1, the V gene TRBV6-1; TRBD1 might be the D (6 bases). In germline, CDR1 is MNHNS, CDR2 SASEGT. This CDR3 has 13 amino acids. Trimming took 5 bases from V and 8 from J, leaving 15 bases between them. CDR3 nucleotide sequence: TGTGCCAGCAGTTTGGAGCGGACAGCAGAAGCTTTCTTT. This codes for CASSLERTAEAFF.

The rearrangement links TRBV4-2 to TRBJ2-1; 15 bases line up with TRBD2. CDR1 LGHNA and CDR2 YNFKEQ come from the germline V gene. The CDR3 extends over 17 amino acids. Trimming cost V 0 bases and J 4 bases; bases outside gene matches: 1. CDR3 nucleotide sequence: TGTGCCAGCAGCCAAGAGGGACTAGCGGGGGGATACAATGAGCAGTTCTTC. Protein sequence: CASSQEGLAGGYNEQFF.

The chain recombines TRBV5-4 with TRBJ1-1; D gene uncertain. V dropped 4 bases and J dropped 5 bases, with 6 bases sitting between them. Germline CDR1 reads SGHNT; CDR2 reads YYREEE (reference sequence). The CDR3 spans 11 residues. Here the CDR3 reads CASSPGTEAFF. In DNA, the CDR3 is TGTGCCAGCAGCCCCGGGACTGAAGCTTTCTTT. Variable domain in full (rest from reference TRBV5-4 and TRBJ1-1): ETGVTQSPTHLIKTRGQQVTLRCSSQSGHNTVSWYQQALGQGPQFIFQYYREEENGRGNFPPRFSGLQFPNYSSELNVNALELDDSALYLCASSPGTEAFFGQGTRLTVV.

J is TRBJ2-3 and V is TRBV14; TRBD1 might be the D (7 bases). V gave up 4 bases and J gave up 5 bases, with 16 bases separating them. Germline lookup yields CDR1 SGHDN and CDR2 FVKESK. The CDR3 spans 15 residues. The CDR3 bases are TGTGCCAGCAGCCCAGTCGGAGGGGGCGTAGATACGCAGTATTTT. Encoded protein: CASSPVGGGVDTQYF.

The CDR3 bases are TGTGCCAGCAGCTTGGGAATTGCGGGGGGGCAGGCCGAGCAGTACTTC. This gives the protein CASSLGIAGGQAEQYF. The rearrangement uses TRBV5-4 and TRBJ2-7; TRBD2 matches at 9 bases. Per germline, CDR1 SGHNT and CDR2 YYREEE (reference sequence). The CDR3 is made up of 16 amino acids. Germline trimming cut 0 bases from V and 6 bases from J; bases unmatched to any gene: 10.

The J gene is TRBJ1-2, the V gene TRBV7-2, with 9 positions matching TRBD1. After removal of 7 bases from V and 8 bases from J, the junction contained 11 bases not matched to a gene. The CDR3 spans 14 residues. Per germline, CDR1 SGHTA and CDR2 FQGNSA. CDR3 sequence reads: CASTMDRGGKGYTF. The CDR3 DNA reads as TGTGCCAGCACCATGGACAGGGGAGGGAAGGGCTACACCTTC.

V gene TRBV18 combines with J gene TRBJ2-7; TRBD2 might be the D (6 bases). In germline, CDR1 is KGHSH, CDR2 LQKENI. The CDR3 has 14 residues. The V and J ends lost 4 bases and 2 bases respectively, with 12 bases between them. The CDR3 region is CASSHGTVPYEQYF. In nucleotides, the CDR3 is TGTGCCAGCTCACACGGGACTGTCCCCTACGAGCAGTACTTC.

The chain has TRBV30 and TRBJ2-7; D is ambiguous. The V and J ends lost 3 bases and 2 bases respectively, with 11 bases between them. This CDR3 has 13 amino acids. Germline V gene sequence: CDR1 GTSNPN, CDR2 SVGIG (reference sequence). The CDR3 region has the DNA TGTGCCTGGAGGCCGGGTCTGGCCTACGAGCAGTACTTC. It yields the protein CAWRPGLAYEQYF.

The V and J genes are TRBV30 and TRBJ2-7; 9 bases are a match to TRBD2. The CDR3 consists of 12 residues. Trimming removed 4 bases from V and 6 bases from J; junction bases left unmatched: 4. Germline-derived CDR1 and CDR2 are GTSNPN and SVGIG (reference sequence). The CDR3 bases are TGTGCCTGGAATTTGCGGGAGGGCGAGCAGTACTTC. Protein product: CAWNLREGEQYF.

The genes are TRBV7-9 and TRBJ2-3; possibly TRBD1 for D (6 bases). The germline V and J ends were trimmed by 3 bases and 0 bases, with 7 bases remaining between them. Germline loops: CDR1 SEHNR, CDR2 FQNEAQ (reference sequence). The CDR3 is made up of 14 amino acids. CDR3 bases: TGTGCCAGCAGCTTTCAGGGGAGCACAGATACGCAGTATTTT. This codes for CASSFQGSTDTQYF.